The 24 T cell receptor beta chains below come from one sample, sequenced in a study of cytomegalovirus exposure and HLA in healthy donors. Repertoires were generated with immunoSEQ multiplex PCR, while TCRdb's copy carries only in-frame clones and drops some. The sample has about 120,000 clones, roughly 88% seen once. Sequenced input: PBMCs. These TCRs come from a man between 18 and 29 years old in good health and CMV-seronegative.

The gene calls are TRBV19 and TRBJ2-3, with D perhaps TRBD2 (5 bases). V was clipped by 8 bases and J by 2 bases, with 11 bases between them. CDR3 length: 13 residues. In germline, CDR1 is LNHDA, CDR2 SQIVND (reference sequence). CDR3 in amino acids: CASRADATDTQYF. CDR3 sequence (DNA): TGTGCCAGTCGAGCGGACGCCACAGATACGCAGTATTTT.

The chain links TRBV2 to TRBJ1-2; TRBD1 agrees at 7 bases. In germline, CDR1 is SNHLY, CDR2 FYNNEI. This CDR3 comprises 13 residues. Trimming at V came to 5 bases and at J to 6 bases, leaving 6 bases not matched to a gene. The CDR3, as DNA: TGTGCCAGCAGTTTCCCAGGGGGAGATGGCTACACCTTC. Its protein product is CASSFPGGDGYTF.

The chain employs TRBV2 and TRBJ1-4; 7 bases are shared with TRBD1. The CDR3 consists of 15 residues. J was trimmed by 2 bases and V by 7 bases; bases with no gene match: 7. Germline lookup yields CDR1 SNHLY and CDR2 FYNNEI. The DNA for the CDR3 is TGTGCCAGCATCCCGAAGGGGGCGACTAATGAAAAACTGTTTTTT. Protein: CASIPKGATNEKLFF.

Only one count was recorded for this clone. V usage is TRBV6-6 and J usage is TRBJ2-1, with TRBD2 matching 16 bases. The germline V gene has CDR1 MNHNY and CDR2 SVGAGI (reference sequence). With 6 bases clipped from V and 10 bases from J, the junction kept 9 bases outside the gene matches. This CDR3 spans 16 amino acids. CDR3 loop: CASSQGTSGGAGEQFF. CDR3 nucleotides: TGTGCCAGCAGCCAAGGGACTAGCGGGGGGGCCGGCGAGCAGTTCTTC.

The CDR3 region is CASLKNTEAFF. The CDR3 DNA is TGTGCCAGCTTAAAGAACACTGAAGCTTTCTTT. This chain connects TRBV6-1 to TRBJ1-1; D not resolved. Trimming stripped 8 bases from V and 1 base from J, with 5 bases between. Germline CDR1 reads MNHNS; CDR2 reads SASEGT. The CDR3 has 11 residues.

V is TRBV2 and J is TRBJ1-6; 9 nucleotides agree with TRBD1. Germline V gene lookup returns CDR1 SNHLY and CDR2 FYNNEI. The junction had 6 bases not matched to a gene; V was cut back by 3 bases and J by 9 bases. The CDR3 loop spans 15 amino acids. CDR3 DNA: TGTGCCAGCAGTGAGGTACAGGGGGCTCTTTCACCCCTCCACTTT. Translating it yields CASSEVQGALSPLHF.

J is TRBJ2-7 and V is TRBV2, with 8 bases matching TRBD1. Germline lookup yields CDR1 SNHLY and CDR2 FYNNEI. V lost 3 bases to trimming and J lost 1 base; unmatched junction nucleotides: 2. The CDR3 contains 14 residues. The CDR3 DNA reads as TGTGCCAGCAGTGACGGGGACAGGTCCTACGAGCAGTACTTC. Its protein product is CASSDGDRSYEQYF.

This chain connects TRBV5-4 to TRBJ2-7; D unresolved. From germline, CDR1 is SGHNT and CDR2 YYREEE (reference sequence). The CDR3 contains 13 residues. V was pared by 0 bases and J by 3 bases, with 7 bases between. In nucleotides, the CDR3 is TGTGCCAGCAGCTTGGTGGGCAGCTACGAGCAGTACTTC. Its translation is CASSLVGSYEQYF.

This clone was detected only once. Relative to the germline gene, one junction end is altered; a read error may explain this. The genes are TRBV9 and TRBJ1-1, with TRBD1 as a possible D gene (6 bases). The CDR3 length is 16 residues. The germline V gene has CDR1 SGDLS and CDR2 YYNGEE. The CDR3 bases are TGTGCCAGCAGCTCCACAGGGAAAGTTAGGAACACTGGAGCTTTCTTT. Protein product: CASSSTGKVRNTGAFF.

The V gene is TRBV6-1, the J gene TRBJ1-1; TRBD1 matches 9 bases. The germline CDR1 and CDR2 sequences are MNHNS and SASEGT. CDR3 length: 13 residues. Trimming at V came to 5 bases and at J to 5 bases, leaving 3 bases not matched to a gene. This CDR3 reads CASSSGTGTEAFF. The CDR3, as DNA: TGTGCCAGCAGTTCCGGGACAGGGACTGAAGCTTTCTTT.

The chain uses TRBV2 and TRBJ1-6; 8 bases agree with TRBD1. The CDR3 runs to 16 residues. CDR1 is SNHLY, CDR2 FYNNEI, per germline. V shed 5 bases and J 5 bases; nucleotides not matched to a gene: 8. CDR3 sequence (DNA): TGTGCCAGCAGTTGGGGGAGGGACAGGAATAATTCACCCCTCCACTTT. Encoded protein: CASSWGRDRNNSPLHF.

The V and J genes are TRBV10-3 and TRBJ1-2, with 8 positions matching TRBD1. V lost 7 bases to trimming and J lost 1 base; unmatched junction nucleotides: 5. This CDR3 is built from 14 residues. Germline loops: CDR1 ENHRY, CDR2 SYGVKD. The CDR3 nucleotides read TGTGCCATCACCCCCGGACAGGGTAACTATGGCTACACCTTC. It yields the protein CAITPGQGNYGYTF.

The J gene is TRBJ2-7, the V gene TRBV10-2; 7 bases fit TRBD2. Trimming cost V 6 bases and J 6 bases; bases outside gene matches: 17. CDR3 length: 16 amino acids. Germline CDR1 WSHSY, CDR2 SAAADI. This chain's CDR3 is CASRGQAGLPFAEQYF. In nucleotides, the CDR3 is TGCGCCAGCAGAGGGCAAGCGGGGCTGCCGTTCGCCGAGCAGTACTTC.

The chain is built from TRBV6-1 and TRBJ2-3; 11 bases match TRBD2. Per germline, CDR1 MNHNS and CDR2 SASEGT. The ends lost 0 bases at V and 5 bases at J; junction bases unmatched: 10. The CDR3 covers 18 residues. In DNA form, the CDR3 reads TGTGCCAGCAGTGAAGCGCTTCGACTAGCGGGGTGGGGAGATACGCAGTATTTT. Amino acids: CASSEALRLAGWGDTQYF.

V and J are TRBV6-1 and TRBJ2-5; 9 bases align to TRBD1. Trimming removed 5 bases from V and 5 bases from J; junction bases left unmatched: 9. The CDR3 runs 15 residues. Germline CDR1 MNHNS, CDR2 SASEGT. The CDR3 sequence is CASSKTGGDVETQYF. The CDR3 coding sequence is TGTGCCAGCAGTAAGACAGGGGGTGATGTGGAGACCCAGTACTTC.

This clone was seen a handful of times. The V and J genes are TRBV6-6 and TRBJ1-2; D perhaps matches TRBD1 (5 bases). The CDR3 runs to 10 residues. Trimming shortened V by 8 bases and J by 8 bases, and 9 bases separated the two germline ends. The germline CDR1 and CDR2 sequences are MNHNY and SVGAGI (reference sequence). This CDR3 reads CASSSGGYTF. The CDR3, as DNA: TGTGCCAGCTCCTCAGGGGGCTACACCTTC.

This chain links TRBV9 with TRBJ2-3, with D perhaps TRBD1 (5 bases). This CDR3 has 15 amino acids. Per the germline V gene, CDR1 is SGDLS and CDR2 is YYNGEE. V was shortened by 1 base and J by 1 base, with 10 bases between the two germline ends. CDR3 DNA: TGTGCCAGCAGCGTATACTCCAGGGGCACAGATACGCAGTATTTT. Translated, it gives CASSVYSRGTDTQYF.

This clone was seen more than once but under ten times. The J gene is TRBJ2-2, the V gene TRBV5-1; D not resolved. Germline CDR1 is SGHRS and CDR2 is YFSETQ. Trimming stripped 1 base from V and 6 bases from J, with 10 bases between. The CDR3 loop spans 14 amino acids. DNA for the CDR3: TGCGCCAGCAGCTTGAGAACTTTATCCGGGGAGCTGTTTTTT. It translates to CASSLRTLSGELFF.

The chain links TRBV5-1 to TRBJ1-1, with D possibly being TRBD1 (6 bases). The germline V gene encodes CDR1 SGHRS and CDR2 YFSETQ. The CDR3 runs 15 residues. The V and J ends lost 7 bases and 3 bases respectively, with 19 bases between them. CDR3 sequence (DNA): TGCGCCAGCGAAAGGGGGGGGCAGGTGGACACTGAAGCTTTCTTT. Translating gives CASERGGQVDTEAFF.

The V and J genes are TRBV6-1 and TRBJ2-7; TRBD1 matches at 9 bases. CDR1 is MNHNS and CDR2 is SASEGT in the germline V gene. The CDR3 has 15 residues. The V gene end was trimmed by 5 bases and the J gene end by 5 bases; junction bases not matched to a gene: 10. Written as DNA, the CDR3 is TGTGCCAGCAGTAAGACAGGGGGAAAGAACAACGAGCAGTACTTC. Its protein product is CASSKTGGKNNEQYF.

The chain links TRBV7-2 to TRBJ2-3; 16 bases are a match to TRBD2. After removal of 7 bases from V and 4 bases from J, the junction contained 2 bases not matched to a gene. Germline V gives CDR1 SGHTA, CDR2 FQGNSA. The length of the CDR3 is 15 residues. CDR3 nucleotide sequence: TGTGCCAGCACCGGGACTAGCGGGAGGGCAGATACGCAGTATTTT. Its protein is CASTGTSGRADTQYF.

The V gene is TRBV4-2, the J gene TRBJ2-7; 8 bases align to TRBD2. The CDR3 has 15 residues. J lost 2 bases, V lost 1 base, and 4 bases had no gene match. CDR1 and CDR2 from the germline V gene are LGHNA and YNFKEQ. The CDR3 is CASSQVTGGPYEQYF. The DNA of the CDR3 is TGTGCCAGCAGCCAAGTGACGGGGGGGCCCTACGAGCAGTACTTC.

J is TRBJ1-4 and V is TRBV6-5; D is possibly TRBD1 (6 bases). The CDR3 runs 15 residues. Germline CDR1 reads MNHEY; CDR2 reads SVGAGI. Trimming took off 0 bases at V and 4 bases at J, with 9 bases between the two ends. For the CDR3, the DNA is TGTGCCAGCAGTTACTCGACAGGCCGTAATGAAAAACTGTTTTTT. It translates to CASSYSTGRNEKLFF.

The chain combines TRBV30 with TRBJ2-7; tentative D call: TRBD1 (6 bases). The V end lost 1 base, the J end lost 2 bases, and 24 bases lay between the germline ends. The CDR3 extends over 18 amino acids. CDR1 is GTSNPN, CDR2 SVGIG, per germline (reference sequence). The CDR3 sequence: CAWSDPHREVRRTYEQYF. For the CDR3, the DNA is TGTGCCTGGAGTGACCCCCACAGGGAAGTGAGGCGAACCTACGAGCAGTACTTC.